This T cell receptor beta chain was captured by sequencing in a study of T cells in Graves' hyperthyroidism and ophthalmopathy. Germline V gene sequence: CDR1 MDHEN, CDR2 SYDVKM. Trimming took 9 bases from V and 0 from J, leaving 12 bases between them. CDR3 size: 15 residues. Only a few counts were recorded for this clonotype. Ophthalmopathy patients all had a Clinical Activity Score of at least 3, a NOSPECS grade of at least 4 and disease under 3 months old. Diagnosis relied on clinical symptoms, serum thyroxine and TRAb, thyroid ultrasound and orbital computed tomography. TCR beta CDR3 regions were amplified from RNA transcripts. HTBI primers drove first-round RT-PCR of the TCR CDR3. In TCRdb, the multiplex PCR reads were re-called with MiXCR into one record per CDR3 protein. The top ten hold approximately 30% of the sample, which has around 540,000 distinct CDR3 sequences, about 16% seen once.

The chain employs TRBV28 and TRBJ2-6; TRBD1 might be the D (5 bases). The TCR originated in a woman aged 30 to 39 with Graves' ophthalmopathy. The sequenced sample was blood. The CDR3 sequence: CASGDDSSGANVLTF. CDR3 in DNA: TGTGCCAGTGGGGATGACAGCTCTGGGGCCAACGTCCTGACTTTC.